What follows are 28 T cell receptor beta chains derived from one specimen sequenced in a study of blood T cells in healthy people across ages. A second PCR, run for roughly 7 to 11 cycles, used a sample-barcoded 5' primer plus a J-beta primer mix. TCRdb used MiXCR to reprocess the 5' RACE reads, holding one entry per CDR3 protein. The sample includes 1.5 million to 2 million distinct CDR3 sequences, around 35% of them seen just once. The source material was blood. The receptors were gathered from a woman aged 25 to 39 in good health.

The rearrangement links TRBV3-1 to TRBJ2-2, with 8 bases identical to TRBD2. The germline V gene has CDR1 LGHDT and CDR2 YNNKEL (reference sequence). J was trimmed by 0 bases and V by 7 bases; bases with no gene match: 4. CDR3 length: 15 amino acids. CDR3 sequence reads: CASTLSGANTGELFF. DNA of the CDR3: TGTGCCAGCACCCTTAGCGGGGCGAACACCGGGGAGCTGTTTTTT.

This clonotype was seen many times. The chain carries TRBV6-6 and TRBJ2-5, with D possibly TRBD1 on 5 matching bases. V was shortened by 0 bases and J by 0 bases, with 5 bases between the two germline ends. Germline V gene data show CDR1 as MNHNY and CDR2 as SVGAGI (reference sequence). The CDR3 runs to 14 residues. In DNA, the CDR3 is TGTGCCAGCAGTTACTCGACAGACCAAGAGACCCAGTACTTC. Protein product: CASSYSTDQETQYF.

This clonotype was seen repeatedly, ten times or more. This chain connects TRBV29-1 to TRBJ2-5, with D possibly matching TRBD2 (6 bases). Germline V CDR1 and CDR2: SQVTM, ANQGSEA. CDR3 length: 13 residues. V shed 5 bases and J shed 4 bases, with 14 bases lying between them. CDR3 coding DNA: TGCAGCGTTCCTCCTAGCGATGGAGAGACCCAGTACTTC. Its translation is CSVPPSDGETQYF.

There are a few counts of this clonotype. V and J are TRBV20-1 and TRBJ2-7; D is perhaps TRBD2 (5 bases). Per germline, CDR1 DFQATT and CDR2 SNEGSKA (reference sequence). V shed 7 bases and J shed 3 bases, with 10 bases lying between them. This CDR3 has 11 residues. The DNA of the CDR3 is TGCAGTGGGGTCGGACTCTACGAGCAGTACTTC. This translates into CSGVGLYEQYF.

The genes are TRBV5-1 and TRBJ2-2, with 10 bases fitting TRBD2. V gave up 8 bases and J gave up 5 bases; unmatched junction bases: 9. Germline CDR1 and CDR2: SGHRS and YFSETQ. The CDR3 is made up of 15 amino acids. For the CDR3, the DNA is TGCGCCAGGACAAAGCGGGGGGGCCGAACCGGGGAGCTGTTTTTT. Protein product: CARTKRGGRTGELFF.

This chain links TRBV10-3 with TRBJ2-7; D is unclear. The germline CDR1 and CDR2 sequences are ENHRY and SYGVKD. Between the trimmed V and J ends, which lost 3 bases and 5 bases, there was a span of 23 bases. The length of the CDR3 is 17 residues. The CDR3 loop reads CAISEGGYGRLLHEQYF. The CDR3 DNA reads TGTGCCATCAGTGAAGGTGGGTATGGAAGGTTGCTCCACGAGCAGTACTTC.

This clonotype appeared many times. The chain links TRBV20-1 to TRBJ2-7; TRBD1 matches at 9 bases. Germline CDR1 reads DFQATT; CDR2 reads SNEGSKA (reference sequence). Trimming took 4 bases from V and 6 from J; bases not matched to a gene: 16. The CDR3 length is 16 residues. The CDR3 region is CSATVDGGQGRREQYF. The CDR3 DNA follows: TGCAGTGCTACAGTCGATGGGGGACAGGGCCGCCGCGAGCAGTACTTC.

The rearrangement joins TRBV5-1 to TRBJ2-1; 11 bases are a match to TRBD2. The CDR3 spans 18 residues. Per germline, CDR1 SGHRS and CDR2 YFSETQ. V dropped 4 bases and J dropped 0; count of bases not matched to a gene: 9. CDR3 loop: CASSPTSGAMSSYNEQFF. CDR3 nucleotides: TGCGCCAGCAGCCCGACTAGCGGGGCGATGAGCTCCTACAATGAGCAGTTCTTC.

The chain links TRBV27 to TRBJ1-1; no firm D call. The CDR3 is made up of 12 amino acids. V was pared by 8 bases and J by 0 bases, with 7 bases between. Germline V CDR1 and CDR2: MNHEY, SMNVEV (reference sequence). This chain's CDR3 is CASGSVNTEAFF. In DNA, the CDR3 is TGTGCCAGCGGGTCGGTGAACACTGAAGCTTTCTTT.

There are many counts of this clonotype. V and J are TRBV20-1 and TRBJ1-2, with 7 bases fitting TRBD1. This CDR3 is 12 amino acids long. Germline loops: CDR1 DFQATT, CDR2 SNEGSKA (reference sequence). V trimming: 3 bases; J trimming: 7 bases; junction bases outside the gene matches: 5. CDR3: CSARTGFVGYTF. The CDR3 DNA follows: TGCAGTGCTAGGACAGGGTTTGTTGGCTACACCTTC.

This clonotype occurred a few times. The chain has TRBV5-1 and TRBJ2-7; 9 nucleotides line up with TRBD1. Gene TRBJ2-5 matches the end of the DNA better, so the J call may be wrong. The CDR3 is made up of 17 amino acids. Germline lookup yields CDR1 SGHRS and CDR2 YFSETQ. The CDR3 loop reads CASSKGQGPRSGETQYF. CDR3 nucleotides: TGCGCCAGCAGCAAGGGACAGGGCCCTCGAAGCGGGGAGACCCAGTACTTC.

Turning to this clonotype: Possible read error: a much larger clone is one base away. The chain joins TRBV5-1 to TRBJ2-3, with D maybe TRBD1 (5 bases). This CDR3 spans 15 amino acids. Germline lookup yields CDR1 SGHRS and CDR2 YFSETQ. In DNA, the CDR3 is TGCGCCAGCAGCCCCGAACTTCAGGGCACAGGTACGCAGTATTTT. Encoded protein: CASSPELQGTGTQYF.

This chain uses TRBV18 with TRBJ2-7, with 7 bases identical to TRBD2. J gave up 5 bases and V 5 bases, and 12 bases lay outside the gene matches. The CDR3 has 15 amino acids. Per the germline V gene, CDR1 is KGHSH and CDR2 is LQKENI. This chain's CDR3 is CASSVLGGSGDEQYF. CDR3 DNA sequence: TGTGCCAGCTCAGTACTAGGCGGGAGTGGCGACGAGCAGTACTTC.

This CDR3 is CASAAVGTGGSYTF. The CDR3 region has the DNA TGTGCCAGCGCCGCCGTGGGGACAGGGGGGAGCTACACCTTC. The chain has TRBV28 and TRBJ1-2; 11 nucleotides align to TRBD1. Germline V gene sequence: CDR1 MDHEN, CDR2 SYDVKM. V shed 8 bases and J 9 bases; nucleotides not matched to a gene: 11. The CDR3 sequence is 14 residues long.

CDR3 bases: TGCAGTGCTAGAGATGGAACTAGTGGCGTCGATGAGCAGTTCTTC. Translation gives CSARDGTSGVDEQFF. The rearrangement joins TRBV20-1 to TRBJ2-1; D may be TRBD2 (5 bases). V lost 0 bases and J lost 8, with 17 bases in between. Germline CDR1 reads DFQATT; CDR2 reads SNEGSKA (reference sequence). The CDR3 length is 15 residues.

About this clonotype itself: One junction end disagrees with the germline gene, perhaps due to a read error. The V call is TRBV29-1, the J call TRBJ1-1; no firm D call. From germline, CDR1 is SQVTM and CDR2 ANQGSEA. There are 14 residues in the CDR3. This chain's CDR3 is CSVEEDQESTEPFF. The CDR3 coding sequence is TGCAGCGTTGAAGAGGATCAGGAATCGACTGAACCTTTCTTT. The complete variable domain, with remaining parts taken from reference TRBV29-1 and TRBJ1-1, reads SAVISQKPSRDICQRGTSLTIQCQVDSQVTMMFWYRQQPGQSLTLIATANQGSEATYESGFVIDKFPISRPNLTFSTLTVSNMSPEDSSIYLCSVEEDQESTEPFFGQGTRLTVV.

The chain has TRBV5-1 and TRBJ1-1; D ambiguous. Germline assignment: CDR1 SGHRS and CDR2 YFSETQ. The CDR3 totals 14 residues. The V end lost 4 bases, the J end lost 0 bases, and 10 bases lay between the germline ends. DNA for the CDR3: TGCGCCAGCAGCCTGGAAACACTGAACACTGAAGCTTTCTTT. This codes for CASSLETLNTEAFF.

This clonotype turned up a few times. The chain carries TRBV6-5 and TRBJ2-3, with D maybe TRBD1 (5 bases). The V end was cut by 6 bases, the J end by 1 base, with 11 bases between. Germline CDR1 reads MNHEY; CDR2 reads SVGAGI. The CDR3 length is 14 residues. CDR3 sequence: CASRPGYGTDTQYF. The DNA for the CDR3 is TGTGCCAGCAGGCCAGGGTACGGCACAGATACGCAGTATTTT.

V is TRBV11-1 and J is TRBJ2-3; D is perhaps TRBD1 or TRBD2 (5 bases each). The germline CDR1 and CDR2 sequences are SGHAT and FQDESV (reference sequence). CDR3 length equals 16 residues. V lost 2 bases and J lost 2, with 14 bases in between. The CDR3 bases are TGTGCCAGCAGCTTATGGACGGGACCCAACACAGATACGCAGTATTTT. This sequence encodes CASSLWTGPNTDTQYF.

This clonotype came up a few times. J is TRBJ1-2 and V is TRBV5-6; D remains unclear. This CDR3 is 15 amino acids long. V dropped 6 bases and J dropped 0 bases, with 15 bases sitting between them. Germline values: CDR1 SGHDT, CDR2 YYEEEE. As DNA, the CDR3 is TGTGCCAGCACCCCAGGCGGACCGGCTAACTATGGCTACACCTTC. This codes for CASTPGGPANYGYTF.

This chain connects TRBV7-8 to TRBJ2-5; 14 nucleotides agree with TRBD2. The germline V gene has CDR1 SGHVS and CDR2 FQNEAQ. The CDR3 consists of 16 residues. V shed 5 bases and J 12 bases; nucleotides not matched to a gene: 14. CDR3 in DNA: TGTGCCAGCAGCGCCAGACTAGCGGGAGGGGACTACGAGAAGTACTTC. This translates into CASSARLAGGDYEKYF.

Turning to this clonotype: Relative to the germline gene, one junction end is altered; a read error may explain this. The rearrangement joins TRBV27 to TRBJ2-6; 8 nucleotides match TRBD1. CDR1 MNHEY and CDR2 SMNVEV come from the germline V gene (reference sequence). This CDR3 spans 17 amino acids. The CDR3 DNA is TGTGCCAGCAGTCTCAGGGGGCGCCTCCTGGGGGCCAACGCCCTGACTTTC. Translating gives CASSLRGRLLGANALTF.

The chain couples TRBV18 to TRBJ1-4; a possible D gene is TRBD1 (6 bases). This CDR3 has 16 residues. Trimming left V 3 bases short and J 5 bases short, with 16 bases between. Germline CDR1 reads KGHSH; CDR2 reads LQKENI. CDR3 sequence (DNA): TGTGCCAGCTCACCGTTAAGGACAGACAGAAATGAAAAACTGTTTTTT. Amino acids: CASSPLRTDRNEKLFF.

With regard to this clonotype: Germline and junction disagree at one end, which may indicate a read error. The J gene is TRBJ1-2, the V gene TRBV5-1, with 8 bases lining up with TRBD1. This CDR3 spans 14 amino acids. The V gene's germline CDR1 is SGHRS and CDR2 YFSETQ. CDR3 sequence: CDSSYLTGDYGYTF. The DNA for the CDR3 is TGCGACAGCAGTTACCTGACAGGGGACTATGGCTACACCTTC.

The chain uses TRBV12-3 or TRBV12-4 and TRBJ2-7, with 7 bases matching TRBD2. CDR3 length equals 15 residues. J was trimmed by 2 bases and V by 6 bases; bases with no gene match: 10. The CDR3 here is CASRHGGEGPYEQYF. The CDR3 DNA reads TGTGCCAGCAGACACGGAGGGGAGGGGCCCTACGAGCAGTACTTC.

The chain joins TRBV6-6 to TRBJ2-7; D gene unclear. The CDR3 extends over 16 amino acids. Looked up from germline, CDR1 is MNHNY and CDR2 is SVGAGI (reference sequence). V lost 3 bases to trimming and J lost 1 base, with 16 bases between them. CDR3 DNA sequence: TGTGCCAGCAGTTATCAACGGGCCCAAGTATCCTACGAGCAGTACTTC. Translated: CASSYQRAQVSYEQYF.

The V and J genes are TRBV7-9 and TRBJ2-4, with D uncertain. Between the trimmed V and J ends, which lost 8 bases and 1 base, there was a span of 9 bases. The CDR3 covers 13 residues. Germline CDR1 reads SEHNR; CDR2 reads FQNEAQ (reference sequence). The CDR3 coding sequence is TGTGCCAGCCCTCATCCGGCCAAAAACATTCAGTACTTC. Protein product: CASPHPAKNIQYF.

The rearrangement uses TRBV4-1 and TRBJ1-4; D possibly corresponds to TRBD1 (5 bases). The CDR3 totals 17 residues. Germline assignment: CDR1 MGHRA and CDR2 YSYEKL. V was pared by 0 bases and J by 0 bases, with 11 bases between. The CDR3 region has the DNA TGCGCCAGCAGCCAAGATTATGGGGCCGCAACTAATGAAAAACTGTTTTTT. Its protein is CASSQDYGAATNEKLFF.